The T cell receptor (beta chain) described here comes from a study of blood T cell repertoires in COVID-19. Study details: PBMCs, B-cell-depleted T cells, or T cells were the source of the cDNA or gDNA that made up the material.

Original handling: Using reference gene primer amplification, nucleated cell counts were estimated. Assay used: immunoSEQ multiplex PCR; TCRdb lists only in-frame clones, some missing. V, J and clone size reflect that table, while D and trimming were determined from the DNA. The repertoire has roughly 220,000 clones, 65% to 90% of them found once; the top ten carry under 1.5%. V dropped 4 bases and J dropped 1 base, with 19 bases sitting between them. The length of the CDR3 is 18 residues. The V and J genes are TRBV23-1 and TRBJ2-2, with D maybe TRBD1 (6 bases). TRBV23-1 counts as an open reading frame of uncertain function. The receptor was derived from a woman aged 40 to 50 who had recovered from COVID-19. The sequenced material came from peripheral blood. The CDR3 region has the DNA TGCGCCAGCAGTCCGACCGCCCCTGACAGGCAGAACACCGGGGAGCTGTTTTTT. Protein: CASSPTAPDRQNTGELFF.